The 13 T cell receptor beta chains below all came from one sample that was sequenced in a study of cytomegalovirus exposure and HLA in healthy donors (dated by TCRdb to the late 2010s). Receptors were amplified or captured by the immunoSEQ multiplex PCR assay. The multiplex PCR relied on a mix of 60 forward primers for TCR Vbeta segments and 13 reverse primers for TCR Jbeta segments. TCRdb provides this immuneACCESS table in a form limited to in-frame rearrangements. Some clones are lacking; in checked studies, under half of them reflect an unresolved V gene, and why the rest are absent is not known. The record for this sample contains under 250,000 clones. The top ten clonotypes cover 0.9% to 1.4% of the sample. The sample taken for sequencing was PBMCs. The source is a girl aged 2-9 years in good health and CMV-seropositive.

The genes are TRBV9 and TRBJ2-7, with TRBD1 matching over 9 bases. Germline assignment: CDR1 SGDLS and CDR2 YYNGEE. CDR3 length: 14 amino acids. J was trimmed by 4 bases and V by 2 bases; bases with no gene match: 4. In nucleotides, the CDR3 is TGTGCCAGCAGCGTGGGGGACAGGGATTACGAGCAGTACTTC. Protein sequence: CASSVGDRDYEQYF. Drawing the rest from reference TRBV9 and TRBJ2-7, the complete variable domain is DSGVTQTPKHLITATGQRVTLRCSPRSGDLSVYWYQQSLDQGLQFLIQYYNGEERAKGNILERFSAQQFPDLHSELNLSSLELGDSALYFCASSVGDRDYEQYFGPGTRLTVT.

The genes are TRBV11-2 and TRBJ2-7; 8 bases match TRBD2. The CDR3 extends over 11 amino acids. Germline V gives CDR1 SGHAT, CDR2 FQNNGV. The V and J ends lost 3 bases and 12 bases, in that order; junction bases with no gene match: 4. The CDR3 reads CASSFQREWYF. CDR3 sequence (DNA): TGTGCCAGCAGCTTCCAGCGGGAGTGGTACTTC.

The chain is built from TRBV10-3 and TRBJ2-7, with a weak D call TRBD2 (5 bases). Deletions cut 9 bases from V and 0 bases from J, with 15 bases between. Germline CDR1 and CDR2: ENHRY and SYGVKD. This CDR3 comprises 14 residues. For the CDR3, the DNA is TGTGCCATTTCCCGGGATCTCAGCTCCTACGAGCAGTACTTC. This encodes CAISRDLSSYEQYF.

The V call is TRBV21-1, the J call TRBJ1-2. TRBV21-1 is deemed a pseudogene. This CDR3 comprises 13 residues. CDR3 loop: CASSTQRRVGYTF. CDR3 nucleotide sequence: TGTGCCAGCAGCACCCAGAGGAGGGTTGGCTACACCTTC.

CDR3 DNA: TGTGCCAGCAGCCCTAGGACTAACTATGGCTACACCTTC. It is translated as CASSPRTNYGYTF. The chain couples TRBV14 to TRBJ1-2, with D unclear. Trimming removed 4 bases from V and 0 bases from J, with 6 bases in between. CDR3 length: 13 amino acids. Germline CDR1 is SGHDN and CDR2 is FVKESK.

This chain links TRBV5-1 with TRBJ2-7; 9 bases map to TRBD1. V was clipped by 4 bases and J by 0 bases; unmatched bases: 2. The CDR3 totals 14 residues. Germline lookup yields CDR1 SGHRS and CDR2 YFSETQ. The CDR3 sequence: CASSPGQGSYEQYF. The DNA for the CDR3 is TGCGCCAGCAGCCCGGGACAGGGCTCCTACGAGCAGTACTTC.

CDR3 DNA sequence: TGTGCCAGCAGGCGGACTAGCGGGAGCTCCTACAATGAGCAGTTCTTC. Translating gives CASRRTSGSSYNEQFF. The chain carries TRBV4-2 and TRBJ2-1; TRBD2 aligns across 13 bases. The CDR3 has 16 residues. Germline loops: CDR1 LGHNA, CDR2 YNFKEQ. The V gene end was trimmed by 6 bases and the J gene end by 0 bases; junction bases not matched to a gene: 2.

The gene calls are TRBV11-2 and TRBJ2-1; 9 bases map to TRBD1. Germline CDR1 and CDR2: SGHAT and FQNNGV. This CDR3 region has 16 residues. The ends lost 0 bases at V and 1 base at J; junction bases unmatched: 1. CDR3 sequence reads: CASSLEGQGSYNEQFF. The CDR3 nucleotides read TGTGCCAGCAGCTTAGAGGGACAGGGTTCCTACAATGAGCAGTTCTTC.

J is TRBJ2-2 and V is TRBV10-1, with 12 nucleotides matching TRBD2. The CDR3 consists of 16 residues. V lost 4 bases, J lost 1 base, and 1 base stayed unmatched. Per the germline V gene, CDR1 is WNHNN and CDR2 is SYGVQD (reference sequence). The CDR3 region has the DNA TGCGCCAGCAGTGCGACTAGCGGGAGGAACACCGGGGAGCTGTTTTTT. As protein: CASSATSGRNTGELFF.

V gene TRBV9 combines with J gene TRBJ2-2; the D gene is possibly TRBD2 (5 bases). This CDR3 is 15 amino acids long. With 1 base removed from V and 4 bases from J, the gap between germline ends came to 11 bases. Germline V CDR1 and CDR2: SGDLS, YYNGEE. Written as DNA, the CDR3 is TGTGCCAGCAGCGTAAGTTTAGCGTCCACCGGGGAGCTGTTTTTT. This encodes CASSVSLASTGELFF.

The rearrangement joins TRBV28 to TRBJ2-2; possible D gene TRBD2, 6 bases. The CDR3 extends over 13 amino acids. Deletions cut 6 bases from V and 6 bases from J, with 11 bases between. Germline loops: CDR1 MDHEN, CDR2 SYDVKM. CDR3 sequence (DNA): TGTGCCAGCAGGTGGAGGGGTGCCGGGGAGCTGTTTTTT. The encoded protein is CASRWRGAGELFF.

The rearrangement uses TRBV11-3 and TRBJ2-1, with TRBD2 identical over 11 bases. The CDR3 totals 19 residues. The V gene end was trimmed by 0 bases and the J gene end by 7 bases; junction bases not matched to a gene: 14. Germline CDR1 and CDR2: SGHNT and YENEEA. The chain's CDR3 is CASSLESAQLAGVRNEQFF. DNA of the CDR3: TGTGCCAGCAGCTTAGAATCGGCCCAACTAGCGGGAGTGAGGAATGAGCAGTTCTTC.

The rearrangement links TRBV5-1 to TRBJ1-5, with 11 bases aligning to TRBD1. The CDR3 is 15 residues long. V was pared by 0 bases and J by 5 bases, with 1 base of the junction left unmatched. Germline assignment: CDR1 SGHRS and CDR2 YFSETQ. CDR3 region: CASSLGDRGDQPQHF. CDR3 bases: TGCGCCAGCAGCTTGGGGGACAGGGGGGATCAGCCCCAGCATTTT.